Shown below are 17 T cell receptor beta chains from a single sample sequenced in a study of siplizumab effects on memory and regulatory T cells. Measured with immunoSEQ multiplex PCR; TCRdb has only the in-frame clones, and not every one. The sample shows under 130,000 clones, 85% to 95% of them seen only once. Sequencing was performed on CD4+ T cells sorted from blood. All receptors derive from a human donor in good health.

The chain recombines TRBV4-3 with TRBJ2-3, with TRBD2 matching 16 bases. CDR1 and CDR2 from the germline V gene are LGHNA and YSLEER. Trimming cost V 2 bases and J 6 bases; bases outside gene matches: 5. There are 17 residues in the CDR3. The CDR3 sequence: CASSQLSGLAGGDTQYF. The CDR3 bases are TGCGCCAGCAGCCAACTATCGGGACTAGCGGGAGGGGATACGCAGTATTTT.

The chain recombines TRBV7-9 with TRBJ2-7; 9 nucleotides align to TRBD2. The trim removed 0 bases at V and 4 bases at J, leaving 1 base unmatched. CDR1 is SEHNR, CDR2 FQNEAQ, per germline (reference sequence). CDR3 length equals 14 residues. CDR3 sequence (DNA): TGTGCCAGCAGCTTAGCTAGCGGGAGTTACGAGCAGTACTTC. This translates into CASSLASGSYEQYF.

The genes are TRBV7-8 and TRBJ2-1, with D possibly TRBD2 on 6 matching bases. Per the germline V gene, CDR1 is SGHVS and CDR2 is FQNEAQ. The CDR3 contains 14 residues. V was cut by 6 bases and J by 12 bases, with 21 bases left in between. CDR3 DNA: TGTGCCAGCAGGTCTCGGGGGTCCCACCCGTCGCAGTTCTTC. It yields the protein CASRSRGSHPSQFF.

CDR3 in DNA: TGCAGCGTTGGGCATAGCGGCAATCAGCCCCAGCATTTT. Protein sequence: CSVGHSGNQPQHF. The chain is built from TRBV29-1 and TRBJ1-5; D gene unclear. Trimming removed 4 bases from V and 2 bases from J, with 9 bases in between. The germline V gene encodes CDR1 SQVTM and CDR2 ANQGSEA. The CDR3 is 13 amino acids.

This sequence joins TRBV18 and TRBJ2-1; D is ambiguous. The CDR3 length is 14 residues. Trimming pared 1 base from V and 6 bases from J, leaving 10 bases between. Germline CDR1 is KGHSH and CDR2 is LQKENI. The CDR3 sequence is CASSPQPSPNEQFF. The CDR3 nucleotides are TGTGCCAGCTCACCACAGCCCTCTCCCAATGAGCAGTTCTTC.

V and J are TRBV18 and TRBJ2-3, with D possibly being TRBD1 (6 bases). Trimming pared 3 bases from V and 4 bases from J, leaving 14 bases between. CDR1 is KGHSH and CDR2 is LQKENI in the germline V gene. The CDR3 totals 15 residues. The CDR3 bases are TGTGCCAGCTCACCTACAGGGAGCCCGGCAGATACGCAGTATTTT. Its protein is CASSPTGSPADTQYF.

The V and J genes are TRBV10-2 and TRBJ2-6; D is possibly TRBD1 (5 bases). The CDR3 spans 18 residues. Trimming took 2 bases from V and 0 from J, leaving 14 bases between them. Germline-derived CDR1 and CDR2 are WSHSY and SAAADI. CDR3 in amino acids: CASSETGRHISGANVLTF. Here the CDR3 DNA reads TGCGCCAGCAGTGAGACAGGAAGGCACATCTCTGGGGCCAACGTCCTGACTTTC.

The chain recombines TRBV4-1 with TRBJ1-1; tentative D call: TRBD1 (6 bases). Germline CDR1 is MGHRA and CDR2 is YSYEKL. The CDR3 is 15 amino acids. Trimming cost V 4 bases and J 4 bases, with 16 bases left between them. This chain's CDR3 is CASSRSPRGGTEAFF. CDR3 DNA: TGCGCCAGCAGCCGAAGTCCGAGAGGGGGCACTGAAGCTTTCTTT.

This rearrangement joins TRBV27 to TRBJ2-5; D is unclear. This CDR3 spans 11 amino acids. CDR1 is MNHEY, CDR2 SMNVEV, per germline (reference sequence). V lost 6 bases to trimming and J lost 5 bases, with 7 bases between them. The CDR3 DNA sequence: TGTGCCAGCAGACCGTATGAGACCCAGTACTTC. Its translation: CASRPYETQYF.

This chain connects TRBV28 to TRBJ2-2; TRBD1 is a possible D gene (5 bases). The germline V gene has CDR1 MDHEN and CDR2 SYDVKM. The CDR3 is made up of 17 amino acids. Trimming took 2 bases from V and 4 from J, leaving 17 bases between them. Here the CDR3 reads CASSLRRVKRGTGELFF. The CDR3 DNA reads TGTGCCAGCAGTTTACGCAGGGTCAAGAGAGGCACCGGGGAGCTGTTTTTT. The whole variable domain, remainder taken from reference TRBV28 and TRBJ2-2, is DVKVTQSSRYLVKRTGEKVFLECVQDMDHENMFWYRQDPGLGLRLIYFSYDVKMKEKGDIPEGYSVSREKKERFSLILESASTNQTSMYLCASSLRRVKRGTGELFFGEGSRLTVL.

The V call is TRBV9, the J call TRBJ2-5, with 9 bases matching TRBD1. Germline V CDR1 and CDR2: SGDLS, YYNGEE. CDR3 length: 14 amino acids. The V and J ends lost 4 bases and 4 bases, in that order; junction bases with no gene match: 5. CDR3: CASSLTTGGETQYF. In DNA, the CDR3 is TGTGCCAGCAGCCTAACGACAGGGGGAGAGACCCAGTACTTC.

The chain uses TRBV4-1 and TRBJ1-1; no clear D. CDR3 size: 14 residues. CDR1 and CDR2 (germline): MGHRA, YSYEKL. The germline V and J ends were trimmed by 4 bases and 4 bases, with 13 bases remaining between them. CDR3 sequence (DNA): TGCGCCAGCAGCCGGGCCGCCATCGGCACTGAAGCTTTCTTT. It codes for CASSRAAIGTEAFF.

The chain combines TRBV14 with TRBJ1-2, with D possibly matching TRBD1 (6 bases). The germline V and J ends were trimmed by 5 bases and 3 bases, with 13 bases remaining between them. Germline assignment: CDR1 SGHDN and CDR2 FVKESK. CDR3 length: 14 residues. The CDR3 protein is CASSRRTDYYGYTF. In nucleotides, the CDR3 is TGTGCCAGCAGCAGACGGACAGATTACTATGGCTACACCTTC.

This chain joins TRBV7-2 and TRBJ2-4, with D tentatively TRBD1 (5 bases). This CDR3 comprises 12 residues. Germline values: CDR1 SGHTA, CDR2 FQGNSA. The germline V and J ends were trimmed by 3 bases and 6 bases, with 6 bases remaining between them. The CDR3 reads CASSFDRNIQYF. The CDR3 DNA reads TGTGCCAGCAGCTTTGACAGAAACATTCAGTACTTC.

V usage is TRBV7-2 and J usage is TRBJ2-7; a possible D gene is TRBD2 (6 bases). V lost 6 bases and J 6 bases, leaving 21 bases between the germline ends. The CDR3 spans 15 residues. Germline V CDR1 and CDR2: SGHTA, FQGNSA. CDR3: CASRQTSSPSGEQYF. CDR3 bases: TGTGCCAGCAGGCAAACTAGCAGCCCCTCGGGCGAGCAGTACTTC.

This sequence joins TRBV7-9 and TRBJ1-2; possible D gene TRBD1, 6 bases. The CDR3 consists of 12 residues. V was shortened by 2 bases and J by 6 bases, with 7 bases between the two germline ends. Germline V gene data show CDR1 as SEHNR and CDR2 as FQNEAQ (reference sequence). This CDR3 is CASSLRQDGYTF. In nucleotides, the CDR3 is TGTGCCAGCAGCTTAAGACAGGATGGCTACACCTTC.

The chain employs TRBV5-8 and TRBJ2-1, with 11 bases matching TRBD2. Looked up from germline, CDR1 is SGHTS and CDR2 is YDEGEE. Trimming took 4 bases from V and 8 from J; bases not matched to a gene: 8. The CDR3 has 15 residues. CDR3 amino acids: CASSRGLAARDEQFF. The CDR3 coding sequence is TGTGCCAGCAGCCGGGGACTAGCGGCGAGAGATGAGCAGTTCTTC.